This record looks at one T cell receptor (beta chain) sequence and its context. The data stem from a study of shared T cell receptors in the human thymus. Clones were read by immunoSEQ multiplex PCR, and TCRdb kept only the in-frame ones, dropping some. The repertoire holds around 340,000 clones, about 95% seen once, with about 0.02% in the top ten. The sequence was obtained from a human donor. Sequenced material: thymocytes.

CDR3 loop: CASTAGNDEAFF. The CDR3, as DNA: TGTGCCAGCACGGCAGGAAATGATGAAGCTTTCTTT. The chain uses TRBV2 and TRBJ1-1, with unresolved D. The CDR3 is 12 amino acids. Germline assignment: CDR1 SNHLY and CDR2 FYNNEI. V was pared by 7 bases and J by 7 bases, with 13 bases between.